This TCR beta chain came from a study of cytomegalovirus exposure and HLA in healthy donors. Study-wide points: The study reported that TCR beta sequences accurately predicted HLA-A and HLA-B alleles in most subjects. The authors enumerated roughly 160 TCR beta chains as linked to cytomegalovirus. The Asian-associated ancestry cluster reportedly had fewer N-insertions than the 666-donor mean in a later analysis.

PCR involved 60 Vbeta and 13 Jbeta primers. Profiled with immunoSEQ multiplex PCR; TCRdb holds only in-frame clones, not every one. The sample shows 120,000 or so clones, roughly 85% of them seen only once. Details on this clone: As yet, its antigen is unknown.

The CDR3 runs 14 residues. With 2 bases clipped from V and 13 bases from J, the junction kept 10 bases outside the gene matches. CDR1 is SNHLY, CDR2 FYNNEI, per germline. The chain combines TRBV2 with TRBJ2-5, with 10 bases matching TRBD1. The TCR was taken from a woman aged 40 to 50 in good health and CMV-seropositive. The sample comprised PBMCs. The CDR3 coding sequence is TGTGCCAGCAGTGAAAGACAGGGGGCCCCGTATTGGTACTTC. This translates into CASSERQGAPYWYF. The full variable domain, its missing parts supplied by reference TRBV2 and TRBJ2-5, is EPEVTQTPSHQVTQMGQEVILRCVPISNHLYFYWYRQILGQKVEFLVSFYNNEISEKSEIFDDQFSVERPDGSNFTLKIRSTKLEDSAMYFCASSERQGAPYWYFGPGTRLLVL.